Listed below are T cell receptor beta chains from one sample, sequenced in a study of T cells in Graves' hyperthyroidism and ophthalmopathy. TCRdb independently ran MiXCR on the multiplex PCR reads; one entry per CDR3 protein. The data hold hundreds of thousands of distinct CDR3 sequences, with roughly 14% observed a single time. Sample: blood. Every receptor here comes from a middle-aged woman with Graves' ophthalmopathy. The CDR3 runs from the conserved cysteine through the conserved F or W. Fields, in order: clone size, V gene, D gene, J gene, CDR3 DNA, CDR3 protein. A D gene is named only where the DNA matches it firmly. A clone size is listed for some rows: how often the clone was seen (once, few, many), or a class if it is expanded.

many,TRBV28,TRBD1,TRBJ1-2,TGTGCCAGCGTTCACAGGGGGCCCTATGGCTACACCTTC,CASVHRGPYGYTF
once,TRBV5-1,TRBD1,TRBJ2-2,TGCGCCAGCAGCACAGAAGGGACAGGGCTCGGAGAGCTGTTTTTT,CASSTEGTGLGELFF
many,TRBV28,TRBD1,TRBJ2-7,TGTGCCAGCAGATTAACAGGGGGCAGCTCCTACGAGCAGTACTTC,CASRLTGGSSYEQYF
few,TRBV11-2,TRBD1,TRBJ2-7,TGTGCCAGCAGCCAAAGGACAGGGGTGGCCTACGAGCAGTACTTC,CASSQRTGVAYEQYF
NA,TRBV6-1,TRBD1,TRBJ1-1,TGTGCCAGCAGGAGACAGGGTTCAGAGACTGAAGCTTTCTTT,CASRRQGSETEAFF
many,TRBV20-1,TRBD1,TRBJ1-5,TGCAGTGCTAGAGATCAGGGGGTTACTCAGCCCCAGCATTTT,CSARDQGVTQPQHF
many,TRBV7-2,NA,TRBJ2-7,TGTGCCAGCAGCCAAAATCATTACGAGCAGTACTTC,CASSQNHYEQYF
NA,TRBV15,TRBD1,TRBJ1-2,TGTGCCACCAGCACAATGACAGGGTGGGATAGGCTCTATGGCTACACCTTC,CATSTMTGWDRLYGYTF
few,TRBV3-1,NA,TRBJ1-3,TGTGCCAGCAGCCAAGGAACCCCTGGAAACACCATATATTTT,CASSQGTPGNTIYF
few,TRBV12-3/TRBV12-4,NA,TRBJ1-1,TGTGCCAGCTTGGGCTGGAGAGGCACTGAAGCTTTCTTT,CASLGWRGTEAFF
NA,TRBV6-1,NA,TRBJ2-2,TGTGCCAGCACTCCGACAGGACCGTCGAACACCGGGGAGCTGTTTTTT,CASTPTGPSNTGELFF
many,TRBV28,NA,TRBJ2-5,TGTGCCAGCAGTTCCACTAGGAGCGGCGGGGAGACCCAGTACTTC,CASSSTRSGGETQYF
many,TRBV20-1,NA,TRBJ2-5,TGCAGTGCTAGTAATCCCCACGAGACCCAGTACTTC,CSASNPHETQYF
NA,TRBV24-1,TRBD2,TRBJ2-5,TGTGCCAATGGACTAGCGGGAGCCGAGACCCAGTACTTC,CANGLAGAETQYF
many,TRBV29-1,TRBD1,TRBJ1-2,TGCAGCGTCCTCGCGGACAGGGTCTATGGCTACACCTTC,CSVLADRVYGYTF
NA,TRBV24-1,TRBD2,TRBJ2-7,TGTGCCACCAGTGATGGTCAGGGACTATCCTACGAGCAGTACTTC,CATSDGQGLSYEQYF
many,TRBV30,TRBD1,TRBJ2-1,TGTGCCTGGAGCCCTGGACAGGGTCCATACAATGAGCAGTTCTTC,CAWSPGQGPYNEQFF
many,TRBV2,NA,TRBJ1-3,TGTGCCAGCAGAGCTACAGGGTCTGGAAACACCATATATTTT,CASRATGSGNTIYF
many,TRBV6-2/TRBV6-3,TRBD1,TRBJ2-6,TGTGCCAGCAGCAGTGGACAGGGAACCTCTGGGGCCAACGTCCTGACTTTC,CASSSGQGTSGANVLTF
NA,TRBV20-1,NA,TRBJ2-7,TGCAGTGCTGGACAGTCAGGCAACGAGCAGTACTTC,CSAGQSGNEQYF
many,TRBV12-3/TRBV12-4,NA,TRBJ2-5,TGTGCCAGCAGTTTTTCTAGGAGAGACACGGCCCAGTACTTC,CASSFSRRDTAQYF
many,TRBV6-5,NA,TRBJ1-2,TGTGCCAGCAGTCTACAGGACTTTAACTATGGCTACACCTTC,CASSLQDFNYGYTF
NA,TRBV12-3/TRBV12-4,NA,TRBJ1-1,TGTGCCAGCAGCCAATGGGCGCTGAAGGACACTGAAGCTTTCTTT,CASSQWALKDTEAFF
many,TRBV10-1,NA,TRBJ2-2,TGCGCCAGCAGTGAGTCAAAAGGAACCGGGGAGCTGTTTTTT,CASSESKGTGELFF
many,TRBV29-1,NA,TRBJ2-7,TGCAGCGTTGAACAGGGGTCCCACGAGCAGTACTTC,CSVEQGSHEQYF
many,TRBV7-2,TRBD2,TRBJ2-5,TGTGCCAGCAGCTTAGGCCGCCCTAGCGGGAGTAGGGAGACCCAGTACTTC,CASSLGRPSGSRETQYF
NA,TRBV2,TRBD2,TRBJ2-7,TGTGCCAGCAGTGAAAGAGCGGGAGGGTTCTTGTACGAGCAGTACTTC,CASSERAGGFLYEQYF
few,TRBV12-5,NA,TRBJ2-7,TGTGCTAGTGGTTTGGTAGTAAGTGACTCCTACGAGCAGTACTTC,CASGLVVSDSYEQYF